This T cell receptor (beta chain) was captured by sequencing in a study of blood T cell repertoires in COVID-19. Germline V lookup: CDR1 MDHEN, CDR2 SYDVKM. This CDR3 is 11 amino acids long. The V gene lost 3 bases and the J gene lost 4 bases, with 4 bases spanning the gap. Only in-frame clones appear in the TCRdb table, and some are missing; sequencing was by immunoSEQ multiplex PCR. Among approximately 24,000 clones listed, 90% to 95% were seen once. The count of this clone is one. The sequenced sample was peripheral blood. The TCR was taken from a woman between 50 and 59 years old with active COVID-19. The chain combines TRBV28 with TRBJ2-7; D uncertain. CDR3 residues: CASSFSYEQYF. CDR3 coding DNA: TGTGCCAGCAGTTTTAGTTACGAGCAGTACTTC.